This TCR beta chain was documented in a study of cytomegalovirus exposure and HLA in healthy donors. PCR primers comprised 60 Vbeta and 13 Jbeta primers. In the authors' methods: Approximately 10 million shared chains were among roughly 81 million unique TCR beta chains counted in a later analysis. Repertoires were generated with immunoSEQ multiplex PCR, while TCRdb's copy carries only in-frame clones and drops some. The V and J calls and the clone size are those of that table, but D and trimming were determined from the DNA. This sample's table has 95,000 to 150,000 clones. The clonotype was recovered from a man younger than 30 in good health and CMV-seronegative. Sequencing was carried out using PBMCs.

CDR3 amino acids: CATSSTSVSTDTQYF. CDR3 nucleotides: TGTGCCACCAGCAGTACTAGCGTTAGCACAGATACGCAGTATTTT. The chain recombines TRBV15 with TRBJ2-3; TRBD2 aligns across 7 bases. V was pared by 3 bases and J by 0 bases, with 3 bases of the junction left unmatched. This CDR3 region has 15 residues. The V gene's germline CDR1 is LNHNV and CDR2 YYDKDF (reference sequence).